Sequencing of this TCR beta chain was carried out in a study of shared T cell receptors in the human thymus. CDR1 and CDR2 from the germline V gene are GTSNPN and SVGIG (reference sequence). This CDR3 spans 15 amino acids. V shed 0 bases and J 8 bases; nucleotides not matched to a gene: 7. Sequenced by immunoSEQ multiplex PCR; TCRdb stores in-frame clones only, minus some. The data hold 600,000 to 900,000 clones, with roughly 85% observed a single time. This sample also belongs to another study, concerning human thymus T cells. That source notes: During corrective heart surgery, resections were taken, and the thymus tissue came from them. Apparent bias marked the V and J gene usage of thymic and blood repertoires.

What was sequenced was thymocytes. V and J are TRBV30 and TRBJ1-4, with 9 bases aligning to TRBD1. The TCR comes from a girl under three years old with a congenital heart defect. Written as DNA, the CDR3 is TGTGCCTGGAGTGTAGGGACAGGGATCGGGGAAAAACTGTTTTTT. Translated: CAWSVGTGIGEKLFF.